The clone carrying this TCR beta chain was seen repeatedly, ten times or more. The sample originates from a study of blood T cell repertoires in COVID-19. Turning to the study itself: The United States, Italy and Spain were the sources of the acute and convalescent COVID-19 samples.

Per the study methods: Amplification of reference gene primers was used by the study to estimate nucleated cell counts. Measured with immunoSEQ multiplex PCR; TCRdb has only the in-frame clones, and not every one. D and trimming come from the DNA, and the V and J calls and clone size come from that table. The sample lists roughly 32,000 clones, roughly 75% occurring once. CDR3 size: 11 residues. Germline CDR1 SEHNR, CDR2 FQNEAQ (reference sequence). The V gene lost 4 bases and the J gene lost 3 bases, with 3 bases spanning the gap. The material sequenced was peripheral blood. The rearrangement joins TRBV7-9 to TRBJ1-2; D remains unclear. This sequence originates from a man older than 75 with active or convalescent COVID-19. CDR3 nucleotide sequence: TGTGCCAGCAGCTCCGACTATGGCTACACCTTC. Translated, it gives CASSSDYGYTF.